The rows below give T cell receptor beta chains drawn from one sample of a study of cytomegalovirus exposure and HLA in healthy donors. The method was immunoSEQ multiplex PCR; TCRdb's version includes in-frame clones alone and lacks a portion of them. Of about 90,000 clones in the sample, 55% to 75% were seen once. Sequenced input: PBMCs. The receptors derive from a woman aged 45-60 years in good health and CMV-seropositive. CDR3s include the opening cysteine and the closing phenylalanine or tryptophan. D genes are given only for firm matches. Clone size is given for some rows only: seen once, a few or many times, or a class if the clone is expanded.

>TRBJ2-1|-|TRBD2|TRBV7-3
TGTGCCAGCAGCTCGGGACTAGCGGACACCAATGAGCAGTTCTTC
CASSSGLADTNEQFF
>TRBJ2-7|-|-|TRBV29-1
TGCAGCGTTGACACCACAGGGACCGTTGGGGAGCAGTACTTC
CSVDTTGTVGEQYF
>TRBJ1-2|-|TRBD1|TRBV28
TGTGCCAGCAGCAGCAGGGGGAACTATGGCTACACCTTC
CASSSRGNYGYTF
>TRBJ2-7|-|-|TRBV28
TGTGCCAGCAGTTACACTAGTCCTCCCTACGAGCAGTACTTC
CASSYTSPPYEQYF
>TRBJ2-3|-|TRBD2|TRBV9
TGTGCCAGCAGCGGGGGACTAGCGGGAGGTACGCAGTATTTT
CASSGGLAGGTQYF
>TRBJ2-2|-|TRBD2|TRBV6-5
TGTGCCAGCAATCCGCTAGCGGGAGACACCGGGGAGCTGTTTTTT
CASNPLAGDTGELFF
>TRBJ1-4|-|TRBD1|TRBV7-9
TGTGCCAGCAGCTTAGATGCCGGGACAGTAAATGAAAAACTGTTTTTT
CASSLDAGTVNEKLFF
>TRBJ1-1|once|-|TRBV6-6
TGTGCCAGCAGTTACTCTAGGGGGAACACTGAAGCTTTCTTT
CASSYSRGNTEAFF
>TRBJ2-3|-|-|TRBV5-1
TGCGCCAGCAGCTTGGTAATGGGACAAAGCACAGATACGCAGTATTTT
CASSLVMGQSTDTQYF
>TRBJ2-4|-|TRBD1|TRBV5-1
TGCGCCAGCACAACTTCGGGACAGGGGCAAAACATTCAGTACTTC
CASTTSGQGQNIQYF
>TRBJ2-7|-|-|TRBV5-1
TGCGCCAGCAGCTTGGGAGGTGGTTCGTCCTACGAGCAGTACTTC
CASSLGGGSSYEQYF
>TRBJ1-2|-|TRBD1|TRBV15
TGTGCCACCAGCAGTTGGACAGGGGACTATGGCTACACCTTC
CATSSWTGDYGYTF
>TRBJ2-5|few|TRBD2|TRBV27
TGTGCCAGCAGTCTCACGGGGCGGGAGGGGGGAGGGGAGACCCAGTACTTC
CASSLTGREGGGETQYF
>TRBJ2-6|once|-|TRBV5-1
TGCGCCAGCCAACGGCCCGGGGGATCTGGGGCCAACGTCCTGACTTTC
CASQRPGGSGANVLTF
>TRBJ1-4|-|TRBD1|TRBV28
TGTGCCAGCAGAAAACAGGGGGCGGGGGGTAATGAAAAACTGTTTTTT
CASRKQGAGGNEKLFF
>TRBJ1-2|-|-|TRBV19
TGTGCCAGTAGTATTAACAGGGCTAACTATGGCTACACCTTC
CASSINRANYGYTF
>TRBJ1-4|-|-|TRBV19
TGTGCCAGTATCGCGAATCGGGGGGCTAATGAAAAACTGTTTTTT
CASIANRGANEKLFF
>TRBJ2-2|-|-|TRBV10-3
TGTGCCATCAGTGTAGGGACTAACACCGGGGAGCTGTTTTTT
CAISVGTNTGELFF
>TRBJ2-1|-|-|TRBV7-3
TGTGCCAGCAGCTTGGGGATGGGGCTGAATGAGCAGTTCTTC
CASSLGMGLNEQFF
>TRBJ1-2|-|TRBD1|TRBV5-1
TGCGCCAGCAGCCCGCAGGGGGCGTATAAGTATGGCTACACCTTC
CASSPQGAYKYGYTF
>TRBJ2-6|few|-|TRBV28
TGTGCCAGCAGCTCCCAGACTTTTGTCGGGGCCAACGTCCTGACTTTC
CASSSQTFVGANVLTF
>TRBJ2-3|-|TRBD2|TRBV4-3
TGCGCCAGCAGCCAAGCGCCCGGGCGGCAAGCTGGGCACAAGCGGGACACAGATACGCAGTATTTT
CASSQAPGRQAGHKRDTDTQYF
>TRBJ2-3|-|TRBD1|TRBV10-3
TGTGCCATCAGTCGGGACAGAAGCACAGATACGCAGTATTTT
CAISRDRSTDTQYF
>TRBJ2-7|-|-|TRBV5-1
TGCGCCAGCAGCCAAATCCCACAGGGTGGCGAGCAGTACTTC
CASSQIPQGGEQYF
>TRBJ2-7|once|-|TRBV29-1
TGCAGCGTTGCTGAGGCAGTCTCCTACGAGCAGTACTTC
CSVAEAVSYEQYF
>TRBJ2-5|-|TRBD2|TRBV28
TGTGCCAGCAGCCGACCCCTAGCGGGAGGGCCAGGGACCCAGTACTTC
CASSRPLAGGPGTQYF
>TRBJ1-2|-|TRBD1|TRBV27
TGTGCCAGCAGACCGGACAGGGACTATGGCTACACCTTC
CASRPDRDYGYTF
>TRBJ2-7|-|-|TRBV7-2
TGTGCCAGCAGCTTAAGGGGTAGCAGGGACTCCGAGCAGTACTTC
CASSLRGSRDSEQYF
>TRBJ1-5|-|TRBD1|TRBV7-2
TGTGCCAGCAGCCGCGGACAGGCCCTCTCGCCCCAGCATTTT
CASSRGQALSPQHF
>TRBJ1-3|-|-|TRBV25-1
TGTGCCAGCAGTGGGCCAGATCGGGTTAATGGAAACACCATATATTTT
CASSGPDRVNGNTIYF
>TRBJ2-1|once|TRBD2|TRBV7-2
TGTGCCAGCAGCTTATATACCGGGACTAGCGGGGGGAATGAGCAGTTCTTC
CASSLYTGTSGGNEQFF
>TRBJ1-5|-|TRBD1|TRBV6-1
TGTGCCAGCACTGCGGGGACTCAGGGGGGACAGCCCCAGCATTTT
CASTAGTQGGQPQHF
>TRBJ2-1|-|TRBD2|TRBV28
TGTGCCAGCAGTTTGGCTAGCGGGCAGTTCTTC
CASSLASGQFF
>TRBJ1-5|-|-|TRBV27
TGTGCCAGCAGCGTGACAGCGTATCAGCCCCAGCATTTT
CASSVTAYQPQHF
>TRBJ2-3|-|-|TRBV4-3
TGCGCCAGCAGCCAAGAAGGGAGGCCCGCAGATACGCAGTATTTT
CASSQEGRPADTQYF
>TRBJ2-5|-|TRBD1|TRBV9
TGTGCCAGCAGTCCAGGACAGGGTGAGCAGTACTTC
CASSPGQGEQYF
>TRBJ2-2|-|-|TRBV10-1
TGCGCCAGCAATAGCGGAAACACCGGGGAGCTGTTTTTT
CASNSGNTGELFF
>TRBJ2-6|-|-|TRBV5-6
TGTGCCAGCAGCTTGGCCCTCATAGCTGGGGCCAACGTCCTGACTTTC
CASSLALIAGANVLTF
>TRBJ2-1|-|TRBD1|TRBV11-2
TGTGCCAGCAGCTTAAGAGGACAGGGGTACAATGAGCAGTTCTTC
CASSLRGQGYNEQFF
>TRBJ2-3|-|-|TRBV5-4
TGTGCCAGCAGCTTACTAGCAGGCACAGATACGCAGTATTTT
CASSLLAGTDTQYF
>TRBJ1-2|-|-|TRBV18
TGTGCCAGCTCACCGTTGGACAGTAACTATGGCTACACCTTC
CASSPLDSNYGYTF
>TRBJ2-2|-|-|TRBV30
TGTGCCTGGAGTTTATGGGAGATCAGCGGGGAGCTGTTTTTT
CAWSLWEISGELFF
>TRBJ2-1|once|-|TRBV6-6
TGTGCCAGCAGTTACTCGTACGGGAATGAGCAGTTCTTC
CASSYSYGNEQFF
>TRBJ1-2|-|TRBD1|TRBV5-6
TGTGCCAGCAGCTTGGGGACAGGGCGAGGGAACTATGGCTACACCTTC
CASSLGTGRGNYGYTF
>TRBJ1-5|many|-|TRBV28
TGTGCCAGCAGTAATGGGGGGACTCAGCCCCAGCATTTT
CASSNGGTQPQHF
>TRBJ2-3|-|-|TRBV28
TGTGCCAGCAGTCCCCCCCGAGGGTTCGGGACAGATACGCAGTATTTT
CASSPPRGFGTDTQYF
>TRBJ2-3|-|-|TRBV7-2
TGTGCCAGCAGCTGGACAGAGGGGACAAATACGCAGTATTTT
CASSWTEGTNTQYF
>TRBJ1-4|-|TRBD1|TRBV5-1
TGCGCCAGCAGCGGGACAGACCATAATGAAAAACTGTTTTTT
CASSGTDHNEKLFF
>TRBJ2-1|-|TRBD2|TRBV9
TGTGCCAGCAGCGCCTACGGGACTAGCAACAATGAGCAGTTCTTC
CASSAYGTSNNEQFF
>TRBJ2-1|once|TRBD1|TRBV9
TGTGCCAGCAGCGCTCATACAGGGGCCGGAATCAATGAGCAGTTCTTC
CASSAHTGAGINEQFF
>TRBJ1-2|-|-|TRBV18
TGTGCCAGCTCAGAGCCCCCGGGGAACTATGGCTACACCTTC
CASSEPPGNYGYTF
>TRBJ2-7|-|-|TRBV7-7
TGTGCTAGCAGCTTAGACTTCAGCGAGCACTTC
CASSLDFSEHF
>TRBJ2-1|-|TRBD1|TRBV10-3
TGTGCCATCAGTGAGCCGGGACAGGGGGCGGGCAATGAGCAGTTCTTC
CAISEPGQGAGNEQFF
>TRBJ2-1|-|-|TRBV16
TGTGCCAGCAGCACAGGCAATGAGCAGTTCTTC
CASSTGNEQFF
>TRBJ2-3|-|-|TRBV27
TGTGCCAGCAGTCAGACCGTCCGGGCAGATACGCAGTATTTT
CASSQTVRADTQYF